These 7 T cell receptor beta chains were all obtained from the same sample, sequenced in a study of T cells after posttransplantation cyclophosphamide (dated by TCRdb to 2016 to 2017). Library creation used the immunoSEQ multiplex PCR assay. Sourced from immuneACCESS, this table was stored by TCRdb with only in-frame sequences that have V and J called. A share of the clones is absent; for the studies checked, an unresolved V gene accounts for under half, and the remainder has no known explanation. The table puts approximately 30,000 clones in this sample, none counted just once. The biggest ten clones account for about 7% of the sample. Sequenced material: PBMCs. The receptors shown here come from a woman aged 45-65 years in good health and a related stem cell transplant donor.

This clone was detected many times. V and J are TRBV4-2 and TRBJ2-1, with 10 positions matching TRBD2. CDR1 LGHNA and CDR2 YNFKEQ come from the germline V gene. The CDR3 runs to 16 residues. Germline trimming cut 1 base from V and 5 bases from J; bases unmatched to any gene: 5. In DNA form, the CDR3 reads TGTGCCAGCAGCCAAGTGCAGCGGGAGGGCCACAATGAGCAGTTCTTC. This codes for CASSQVQREGHNEQFF.

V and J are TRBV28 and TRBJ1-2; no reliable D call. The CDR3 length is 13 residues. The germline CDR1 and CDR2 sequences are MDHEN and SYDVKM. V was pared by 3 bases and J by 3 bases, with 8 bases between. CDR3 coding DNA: TGTGCCAGCAGTTTTCAGGTCTACTATGGCTACACCTTC. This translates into CASSFQVYYGYTF.

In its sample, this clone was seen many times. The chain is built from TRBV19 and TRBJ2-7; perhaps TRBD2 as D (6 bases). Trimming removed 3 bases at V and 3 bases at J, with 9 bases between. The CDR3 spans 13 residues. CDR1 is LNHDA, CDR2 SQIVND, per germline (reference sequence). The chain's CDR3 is CASSIGSGYEQYF. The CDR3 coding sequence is TGTGCCAGTAGTATCGGTAGCGGCTACGAGCAGTACTTC.

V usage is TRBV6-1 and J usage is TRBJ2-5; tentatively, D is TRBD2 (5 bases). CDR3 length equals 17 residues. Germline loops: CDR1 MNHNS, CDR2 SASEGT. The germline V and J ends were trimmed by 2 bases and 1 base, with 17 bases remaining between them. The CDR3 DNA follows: TGTGCCAGCAGTGAACGTTGGGCGCGGGTGCTCCAAGAGACCCAGTACTTC. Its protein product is CASSERWARVLQETQYF.

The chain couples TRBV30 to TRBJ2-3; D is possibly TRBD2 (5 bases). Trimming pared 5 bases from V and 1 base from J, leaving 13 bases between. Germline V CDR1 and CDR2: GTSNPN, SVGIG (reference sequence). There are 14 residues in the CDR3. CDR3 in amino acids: CAWGELSGTDTQYF. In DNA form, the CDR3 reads TGTGCCTGGGGGGAACTTAGCGGCACAGATACGCAGTATTTT.

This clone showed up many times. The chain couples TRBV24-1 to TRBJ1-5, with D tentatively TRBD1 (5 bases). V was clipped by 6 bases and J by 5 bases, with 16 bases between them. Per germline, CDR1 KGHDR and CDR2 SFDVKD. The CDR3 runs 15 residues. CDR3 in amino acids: CATSIGGGNYQPQHF. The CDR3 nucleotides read TGTGCCACCAGTATCGGCGGGGGAAACTATCAGCCCCAGCATTTT.

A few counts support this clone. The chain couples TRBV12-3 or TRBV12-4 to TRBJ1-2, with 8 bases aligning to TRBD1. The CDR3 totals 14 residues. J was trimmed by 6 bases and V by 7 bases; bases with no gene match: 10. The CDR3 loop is CASIVLGQVNGYTF. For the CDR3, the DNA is TGTGCCAGCATCGTATTGGGACAGGTTAATGGCTACACCTTC.